This T cell receptor beta chain was identified during a study of cytomegalovirus exposure and HLA in healthy donors (dated by TCRdb to about 2017). Turning to the overall study: An earlier analysis of some 550 of the donors reported approximately 270 Gb of sequence data and about 100 million unique TCR beta sequences from 190 million or so T cells. An early release covering roughly 580 HLA-typed donors comprised around 300 gigabases of sequencing data and tens of millions of unique TCR sequences. Among the 398 genotyped donors, around 81% belonged to the genetic ancestry cluster associated with self-reported Caucasian donors. The study aimed to test whether cataloging public T cell receptors could reveal signatures of past pathogen exposure. The T cell repertoires of several hundred subjects were profiled by immunosequencing and related to cytomegalovirus serostatus. In addition to the first cohort of hundreds of subjects, a separate validation cohort of 130 or so different subjects was used. To predict cytomegalovirus infection status, the study brought together high-throughput TCR immunosequencing, statistical association of individual TCRs with disease status, and machine learning. A later analysis re-examined previously published TCR beta repertoires from more than 550 donors and added high-resolution HLA genotyping to investigate patterns of TCR occurrence. Rather than drawing on any new phenotypic data, the later analysis identified candidate immune exposures from TCR beta sequences and the way those sequences occurred across donors. An earlier analysis of around 580 of the donors used high-throughput TCR beta sequencing to judge whether each TCR beta V gene segment behaved as functional or pseudogenic. Donor age, sex, ethnicity and CMV serostatus were compiled together with the repertoire data. A later genetic analysis took genome-wide SNP genotypes for about 55% of the 666 donors and used that subset as a discovery cohort. All discovery cohort repertoires had been generated using a single sequencing platform. HLA typing covered class I and class II loci at four-digit resolution. The number of donors typed differed by locus, with roughly 629-640 for A, B, C, DRB1 and DQB1, roughly 520 for DQA1, 606 for DPA1, and approximately 470 for DPB1. Roughly 5 DR-DQ haplotypes were handled as single units for association and clustering, since linkage in the cohort was strong. Among 300 to 450 genotyped donors of the cohort, an average of approximately 230,000 unique TCR beta nucleotide sequences were sequenced per donor, around a sixth of them non-productive. Overall results and qualifications from the work: The presence/absence analyses assumed that sequencing depth was roughly uniform across donors, and that assumption may not be true. A later analysis found that most CMV-associated TCR beta chains appeared HLA-restricted, with HLA associations seemingly driven largely by CMV exposure. The study listed 150 to 200 TCR beta chains as associated with cytomegalovirus. Broadly in line with IMGT annotations, most TCR beta V segments showed up in productive rearrangements about 87% or about 30% of the time in an earlier analysis of under 700 of the donors. The authors suggested that the approach could potentially be extended to other disease states and immunological phenotypes. This cohort had only TCR beta chains sequenced, and the lack of alpha or paired-chain data limited which features could be detected. A later analysis found that HLA-associated TCR beta chains were more clonally expanded and had lower generation probabilities than equally common non-associated chains. The only immune exposure information available for the cohort was CMV serostatus. In vitro tests confirmed that a few of the cytomegalovirus-associated TCR beta chains recognize cytomegalovirus antigens. A later genetic analysis reported fewer N-insertions in productive TCRs among donors in an Asian-associated ancestry cluster than the roughly 700-donor mean. The classifier was reported to diagnose cytomegalovirus status with high specificity and sensitivity in both the original and validation cohorts. The earlier analysis of about 600 of the donors excluded roughly 17 rarely observed V segments, including chromosome 9 orphons, because counts were too low. Linkage disequilibrium might explain the correlated functional status among segregating V segments, but an unknown experimental factor could not be excluded. A further reported finding was that TCR beta sequences accurately predicted the HLA-A and HLA-B alleles for most subjects in the first cohort. Some IMGT-functional V segments, including TRBV6-2 and TRBV6-3, could not be distinguished by the 87-base-pair reads and were therefore excluded. When HLA alleles, especially DR and DQ, strongly co-occurred, attributing TCR associations to individual alleles was difficult. A cluster of highly shared sequence variants was judged likely to represent a technical artifact of the sequencing pipeline. A later analysis found that TCR association rates varied across HLA loci, with DRB1 alleles showing the most associated TCRs and HLA-C alleles the fewest. A later analysis reported that several top co-occurrence clusters appeared linked to parvovirus B19, influenza, CMV and Epstein-Barr virus. An association between a missense DCLRE1C variant and V-gene and J-gene trimming of TCR beta chains was found in a later genetic analysis and replicated in an independent cohort. While some public TCRs were present in many individuals, most TCR sequences turned up only very rarely across donors. Specific HLA alleles were associated with 15,000 to 20,000 TCR beta sequences at a false discovery rate of 0.05 in a later analysis. HLA typing was unavailable for some donors at each locus, so association tests used only the typed subset.

The cohort consisted of hundreds of healthy bone marrow donors. All cohort members were sampled while nominally healthy, although unrecorded immune exposures were likely present. The donor tested CMV seropositive and was one of the 289 seropositive cohort members. Every donor gave a peripheral blood sample, and the peripheral blood mononuclear cells from that sample were used for TCR beta sequencing. The Qiagen DNeasy Blood Extraction Kit was used to extract genomic DNA from the blood cell samples. This clone was recorded a few times. Its antigen specificity is not known. Base qualities were left out, and no much larger clone turns up one base away. CDR1 and CDR2 are drawn from the germline V gene (reference sequence): MNHNY, SVGAGI. The CDR3 holds 13 amino acids from the cysteine to the phenylalanine. Only the CDR3 region is kept as DNA, spanning 39 bases read in frame from base 1. V and J are truncated by 3 bases and 2 bases respectively, leaving an intervening sequence of 6 bases.

Receptors were amplified or captured by the immunoSEQ multiplex PCR assay. The multiplex PCR relied on a mix of 60 forward primers for TCR Vbeta segments and 13 reverse primers for TCR Jbeta segments. A multiplex PCR assay on genomic DNA amplified the CDR3 region of rearranged TCR beta genes. The amplified TCR beta libraries were sequenced on the Illumina HiSeq System as 87-base-pair reads. Turning to the authors' computational methods: In a later analysis, around 80 million unique TCR beta chains were counted across the approximately 640 repertoires, and roughly 11 million of these chains were shared by at least two donors. Raw reads were error-corrected and collapsed into unique sequences by a nearest-neighbor algorithm in which closely related sequences were merged to remove PCR and sequencing errors. Alignment of CDR3 sequences to IMGT reference sequences was used to assign V, D and J gene segments. Each retained sequence needed at least a six-nucleotide match to both a V gene segment and a J gene segment. Rearrangements were called productive when the CDR3 lacked stop codons and stayed in frame with V and J; all others were non-productive. CDR3 was defined by IMGT convention, running from the second conserved V-encoded cysteine to the conserved J-encoded phenylalanine. In an earlier analysis of around 640 of the donors, sequences lacking an unambiguous match to a single V gene segment were excluded. In an earlier analysis of several hundred of the donors, V segments were called functional above 56.7% productive rearrangements and were called segregating when the between-donor standard deviation exceeded 5%. A statistical classification framework was built for diagnosing cytomegalovirus status from the catalog of TCR beta chain sequences. In a later analysis, TCR nucleotide sequences were compared against IMGT/GENE-DB human TR gene sequences so that V and J genes could be assigned. Using the TCRdist pipeline, a later analysis assigned CDR3 sequences along with most-parsimonious VDJ recombination scenarios. In a later analysis, each TCR beta chain was defined by its CDR3 amino acid sequence together with its V-gene family, and reads lacking a unique V-gene family were excluded. As a way to deal with suspected cross-contamination and a sequencing artifact, a later analysis dropped under 600 nucleotide sequences that were highly shared and had low generation probability. For each public chain, a later analysis derived a clonal expansion index from normalized ranks of inferred template counts within each repertoire. Generation probabilities in a later analysis came from a VDJ recombination model fitted to out-of-frame rearrangements, and those results were checked against IGoR. In a later analysis, TCR-TCR, TCR-HLA and TCR-CMV co-occurrence was scored with hypergeometric tests, and a repertoire-size bias correction was applied to TCR pairs. In a later analysis, false discovery rates were estimated by permuting HLA or CMV assignments 20 times. In a later analysis, co-occurring TCRs were grouped using DBSCAN, and TCRdist sequence similarity was added for clustering within HLA-allele-positive subsets. Repertoires with fewer than 30,000 or more than 120,000 public chains, plus five repertoires with anomalous nucleotide sharing, were excluded from co-occurrence clustering. The immuneACCESS repertoire file appears here via TCRdb, limited to in-frame rearrangements. These files lack a portion of the clones; in checked studies, under half of the deficit traces to unresolved V genes, and the cause of the others is not known. V and J calls and clone size are as listed in that table; D and trimming were resolved from the DNA. Within this sample are about 96,000 clones, with roughly 74% of them counted one time only. The ten largest account for over 12% of the sample.

This TCR was recovered from a woman aged 70-85 years in good health and CMV-seropositive. The V gene is TRBV6-6 and the J gene is TRBJ2-3, with an unclear D gene assignment. The sample taken for sequencing was PBMCs. CDR3 loop: CASSYSDTDTQYF. The DNA reads as follows: TGTGCCAGCAGTTATTCAGACACAGATACGCAGTATTTT.